Following are 11 T cell receptor beta chains from one sample sequenced in a study of T cells in Graves' hyperthyroidism and ophthalmopathy. RNA transcripts gave rise to amplified TCR beta CDR3 regions. First-round RT-PCR with HTBI primers amplified the TCR CDR3 region. TCRdb reprocessed the multiplex PCR reads via MiXCR and lists one record per CDR3 protein. The data show roughly 580,000 distinct CDR3 sequences, approximately 44% seen once. The sample comprised peripheral blood or thyroid tissue (not recorded which). The receptor set was obtained from a young woman with Graves' hyperthyroidism.

The V call is TRBV30, the J call TRBJ1-2; no reliable D call. The V end lost 1 base, the J end lost 2 bases, and 2 bases lay between the germline ends. This CDR3 region has 11 residues. CDR1 is GTSNPN and CDR2 is SVGIG in the germline V gene (reference sequence). This CDR3 is CAWSENYGYTF. CDR3 DNA sequence: TGTGCCTGGAGTGAAAACTATGGCTACACCTTC.

The chain carries TRBV2 and TRBJ2-7, with 11 positions matching TRBD2. Germline V gene data show CDR1 as SNHLY and CDR2 as FYNNEI. Trimming cost V 7 bases and J 3 bases; bases outside gene matches: 5. CDR3 length: 14 amino acids. The CDR3 sequence: CASTTSGGFYEQYF. CDR3 bases: TGTGCCAGCACTACTAGCGGGGGCTTCTACGAGCAGTACTTC.

The rearrangement links TRBV10-3 to TRBJ2-5; D may correspond to TRBD1 or TRBD2 (5 bases each). V was pared by 10 bases and J by 5 bases, with 23 bases between. This CDR3 spans 15 amino acids. Germline-derived CDR1 and CDR2 are ENHRY and SYGVKD. The CDR3 loop is CASRLNAKGPETQYF. DNA for the CDR3: TGTGCCAGCAGGTTAAACGCCAAGGGACCGGAGACCCAGTACTTC.

This clonotype was picked up a small number of times. The chain has TRBV25-1 and TRBJ2-2; perhaps TRBD2 as D (5 bases). Germline V gene lookup returns CDR1 MGHDK and CDR2 SYGVNS. This CDR3 is 11 amino acids long. Trimming removed 8 bases at V and 7 bases at J, with 8 bases between. Here the CDR3 reads CASLASGELFF. The CDR3, as DNA: TGTGCCAGCTTAGCGAGCGGGGAGCTGTTTTTT.

This sequence joins TRBV5-1 and TRBJ1-4; D perhaps matches TRBD1 (6 bases). The V gene's germline CDR1 is SGHRS and CDR2 YFSETQ. This CDR3 contains 14 residues. V gave up 0 bases and J gave up 5 bases, with 8 bases separating them. The CDR3 DNA reads TGCGCCAGCAGCTTGGAGGGACAAAATGAAAAACTGTTTTTT. Protein product: CASSLEGQNEKLFF.

This clonotype showed up many times. This rearrangement joins TRBV30 to TRBJ1-2; D is ambiguous. Germline CDR1 GTSNPN, CDR2 SVGIG (reference sequence). CDR3 length: 11 amino acids. V was cut by 1 base and J by 4 bases, with 4 bases left in between. The CDR3 nucleotides are TGTGCCTGGAGTGACGTCTATGGCTACACCTTC. It specifies CAWSDVYGYTF.

With regard to this clonotype: With a much larger clone just one base away, this may be a read error. This rearrangement joins TRBV9 to TRBJ1-1; D is ambiguous. CDR3 length equals 13 residues. In germline, CDR1 is SGDLS, CDR2 YYNGEE. The CDR3 DNA follows: TGTGGCAGCAGCGTAGAGGCGAACACTGAAGCTTTCTTT. Translating gives CGSSVEANTEAFF.

The gene calls are TRBV24-1 and TRBJ1-5; 7 positions match TRBD1. V shed 9 bases and J 2 bases; nucleotides not matched to a gene: 6. Germline lookup yields CDR1 KGHDR and CDR2 SFDVKD. The CDR3 contains 14 residues. The CDR3 protein is CATGGGTGNQPQHF. In DNA, the CDR3 is TGTGCCACCGGAGGGGGGACAGGCAATCAGCCCCAGCATTTT.

The V call is TRBV9, the J call TRBJ1-4; the D is unclear. CDR3 length: 16 residues. Trimming took off 4 bases at V and 4 bases at J, with 17 bases between the two ends. CDR1 is SGDLS and CDR2 is YYNGEE in the germline V gene. The CDR3 DNA reads TGTGCCAGCAGCCCCGCTAGGGAGGGAAGTAATGAAAAACTGTTTTTT. This translates into CASSPAREGSNEKLFF. Variable domain in full (rest from reference TRBV9 and TRBJ1-4): DSGVTQTPKHLITATGQRVTLRCSPRSGDLSVYWYQQSLDQGLQFLIQYYNGEERAKGNILERFSAQQFPDLHSELNLSSLELGDSALYFCASSPAREGSNEKLFFGSGTQLSVL.

The chain recombines TRBV19 with TRBJ1-5; 8 bases are shared with TRBD1. CDR1 LNHDA and CDR2 SQIVND come from the germline V gene (reference sequence). The CDR3 consists of 15 residues. J lost 1 base, V lost 1 base, and 0 bases had no gene match. The CDR3 DNA sequence: TGTGCCAGTAGTATAGGGACAGGGAGCAATCAGCCCCAGCATTTT. Its protein is CASSIGTGSNQPQHF.

The rearrangement joins TRBV11-2 to TRBJ1-1, with 8 bases identical to TRBD1. This CDR3 is 17 amino acids long. Germline CDR1 is SGHAT and CDR2 is FQNNGV. Trimming removed 1 base from V and 6 bases from J; junction bases left unmatched: 13. The CDR3 reads CASSLVDRDRLRPEAFF. The CDR3 nucleotides are TGTGCCAGCAGCTTAGTGGACAGGGATAGATTAAGGCCTGAAGCTTTCTTT.